The rows below give T cell receptor beta chains drawn from one sample of a study of technical replicates of blood from a handful of donors. TCRdb's copy holds only in-frame clones and misses some; the assay was immunoSEQ multiplex PCR. Counted here are tens of thousands of clones, roughly 86% occurring once; the ten biggest clones make up over 4%. Source material: PBMCs. These receptors were collected from a human donor in good health. Some clones in this sample may be carry-over from other donors' samples. Both conserved end residues are trimmed from each CDR3. A D gene is named only where the DNA matches it firmly. Not all rows give a size; the values are once, few, many and, for expanded clones, a class.

D | J | V | size | CDR3
TRBD2 | TRBJ2-1 | TRBV11-2 | - | ASSLGLAGVRGNEQF
TRBD2 | TRBJ2-3 | TRBV4-3 | few | ASSQERTRGVDTQY
- | TRBJ1-2 | TRBV4-3 | few | ASSQDYRGGAYGYT
TRBD1 | TRBJ2-3 | TRBV7-2 | - | ASSLDRGADTQY
- | TRBJ2-5 | TRBV2 | - | ASRPRGGGETQY
TRBD2 | TRBJ2-7 | TRBV29-1 | few | SVFSGRSNEQY
- | TRBJ2-3 | TRBV11-3 | - | ASSPRGAGTDTQY
- | TRBJ1-4 | TRBV4-3 | - | ASSQDWLTWRNEKLF
TRBD2 | TRBJ2-1 | TRBV6-1 | - | ASSPGTSGNYEQF
- | TRBJ2-7 | TRBV18 | - | ASSPPQGDEQY
- | TRBJ1-6 | TRBV2 | few | ASSELGVLQSPLH
- | TRBJ1-1 | TRBV4-3 | - | ASSQEGDEAF
TRBD2 | TRBJ2-7 | TRBV7-6 | - | ASSQTTSGGPGGEY
- | TRBJ1-5 | TRBV18 | - | ARSGGERPQH
TRBD2 | TRBJ2-3 | TRBV29-1 | - | SVEDWRTSGIADTQY
- | TRBJ1-2 | TRBV2 | - | ASSERGLVEYGYT
TRBD2 | TRBJ2-7 | TRBV6-5 | - | ASSYLAGLEQY
TRBD2 | TRBJ2-3 | TRBV7-6 | - | ASSLAASGGLTDTQY
- | TRBJ1-5 | TRBV7-2 | - | ASSVMTGSLGPQH
- | TRBJ1-1 | TRBV7-9 | once | ASSSDLGGTEAF
TRBD1 | TRBJ1-1 | TRBV30 | few | AWSTGVNTEAF
- | TRBJ2-7 | TRBV4-3 | - | ASSQGTEDSYEQY
TRBD1 | TRBJ1-3 | TRBV5-1 | - | ASSLPDREEGSSSGNTIY
- | TRBJ1-2 | TRBV30 | - | AWSLGGGVGYGYT
- | TRBJ2-5 | TRBV19 | once | ASSIIGRGETQY
TRBD2 | TRBJ2-7 | TRBV27 | - | ASGTTSGNYEQY
TRBD2 | TRBJ2-3 | TRBV5-1 | once | ASSSGGAADTQY
- | TRBJ2-7 | TRBV7-2 | once | ASSADRIRDEQY
TRBD1 | TRBJ1-4 | TRBV5-1 | - | ASSHRGQGETEKLF
TRBD2 | TRBJ2-7 | TRBV5-4 | once | ASSLGTSSYEQY
TRBD1 | TRBJ1-6 | TRBV7-9 | - | ASSLRQGGSPLH
TRBD2 | TRBJ2-3 | TRBV7-9 | once | ASSRVGGSVDTQY
TRBD2 | TRBJ2-3 | TRBV4-3 | - | ASSQEREREFTDTQY
- | TRBJ1-1 | TRBV7-9 | - | ASSRSGNTEAF
TRBD2 | TRBJ2-3 | TRBV5-6 | - | ASRGLAGGPTDTQY
- | TRBJ1-2 | TRBV27 | - | ASSRMGAGLTNYGYT
- | TRBJ2-7 | TRBV18 | - | ASSTQGDEQY
- | TRBJ2-1 | TRBV7-2 | - | ASSSGQGPSYNEQF
TRBD1 | TRBJ2-7 | TRBV4-1 | - | ASSQEDRVYEQY
- | TRBJ2-1 | TRBV4-3 | - | ASSQSPTGANFGEQF
TRBD1 | TRBJ1-1 | TRBV2 | - | ASTGQGATEAF
- | TRBJ1-2 | TRBV7-2 | - | ASSPSSDKGSYGYT
TRBD2 | TRBJ2-3 | TRBV18 | - | ASSRTSGIGTDTQY
- | TRBJ2-7 | TRBV4-2 | - | ASSQGLAYEQY
- | TRBJ2-7 | TRBV29-1 | - | SVEVGLNYEQY
TRBD1 | TRBJ2-5 | TRBV25-1 | - | ASSEYRGGGETQY
- | TRBJ2-3 | TRBV4-1 | - | ASSRTGFSTDTQY
- | TRBJ2-2 | TRBV19 | - | ASSIQKLGGAGELF
TRBD1 | TRBJ2-4 | TRBV6-6 | - | ASTIDRGRVSIQY
TRBD1 | TRBJ1-1 | TRBV18 | few | ASSLQGAWAEAF
TRBD2 | TRBJ2-2 | TRBV5-6 | - | ASSRTTSGNTGELF
- | TRBJ1-2 | TRBV19 | - | ASSIAGPYGYT
TRBD1 | TRBJ2-5 | TRBV2 | once | ASRRDRWQETQY
TRBD2 | TRBJ2-2 | TRBV25-1 | - | ASSEREGLAGVGELF
- | TRBJ2-1 | TRBV4-3 | - | ASSQDQATVSYNEQF